This TCR beta chain was recovered during a study of blood T cell repertoires in COVID-19. Germline trimming cut 0 bases from V and 8 bases from J; bases unmatched to any gene: 9. The germline CDR1 and CDR2 sequences are SGHKS and YYEKEE (reference sequence). This CDR3 contains 17 residues. TCRdb's table, derived via immunoSEQ multiplex PCR, lists solely in-frame clones and lacks some. Of about 140,000 clones detected, 88% appear once; the ten largest clones hold around 2.3%. The sample comprised peripheral blood. The clonotype originates from a human donor with COVID-19, enrolled during active disease. The donor label of this sample is uncertain. This sequence joins TRBV5-5 and TRBJ2-1; TRBD1 matches at 12 bases. CDR3 coding DNA: TGTGCCAGCAGCTTGGGCGTAGGGACAGGGGGCGAATATGAGCAGTTCTTC. It specifies CASSLGVGTGGEYEQFF.